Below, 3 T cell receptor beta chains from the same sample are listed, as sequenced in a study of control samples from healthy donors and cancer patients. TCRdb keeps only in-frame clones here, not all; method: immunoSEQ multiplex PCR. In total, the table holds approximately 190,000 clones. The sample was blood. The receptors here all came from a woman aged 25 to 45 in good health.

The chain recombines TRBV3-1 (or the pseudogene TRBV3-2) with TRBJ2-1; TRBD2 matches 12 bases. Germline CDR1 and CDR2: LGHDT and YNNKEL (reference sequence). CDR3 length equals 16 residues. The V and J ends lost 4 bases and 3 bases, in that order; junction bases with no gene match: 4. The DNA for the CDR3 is TGTGCCAGCAGCCCTAGCGGGGGGGCCTTCTACAATGAGCAGTTCTTC. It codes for CASSPSGGAFYNEQFF.

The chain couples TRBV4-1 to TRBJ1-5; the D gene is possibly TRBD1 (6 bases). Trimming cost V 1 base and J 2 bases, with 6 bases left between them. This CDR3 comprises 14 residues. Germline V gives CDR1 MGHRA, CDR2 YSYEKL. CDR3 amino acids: CASSQAGGNQPQHF. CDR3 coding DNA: TGCGCCAGCAGCCAAGCAGGGGGCAATCAGCCCCAGCATTTT.

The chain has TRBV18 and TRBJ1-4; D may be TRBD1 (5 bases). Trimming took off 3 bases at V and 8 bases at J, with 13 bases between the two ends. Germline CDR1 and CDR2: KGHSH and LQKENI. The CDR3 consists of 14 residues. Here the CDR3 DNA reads TGTGCCAGCTCACCCCCAGGGAATTCGGAAAAACTGTTTTTT. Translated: CASSPPGNSEKLFF.